This T cell receptor beta chain was recovered during a study of shared clonotypes between healthy human individuals. General study results and limits: Only blood was sampled; tissue repertoires likely differ.

Produced via immunoSEQ multiplex PCR; TCRdb's table is partial and in-frame only. Of over 2 million clones listed, 85% to 95% are singletons. Points on this clone: Its target is unknown.

Every one of the donors was a Caucasian adult that lived in Nashville, Tennessee. The CDR3 length is 15 residues. Germline V gene sequence: CDR1 SGHRS, CDR2 YFSETQ. V gave up 0 bases and J gave up 8 bases, with 17 bases separating them. The clonotype comes from a man aged 18 to 30 in good health. Some clones in this sample may be carry-over from other donors' samples. Material: naive CD4+ T cells from PBMCs. Documented subset: CD45RA+ positively selected. J is TRBJ1-1 and V is TRBV5-1; possible D gene TRBD1, 5 bases. The CDR3 region has the DNA TGCGCCAGCAGCTTGGAGGGGAGAGGAATAGAGGAAGCTTTCTTT. It translates to CASSLEGRGIEEAFF. The full variable domain, with the rest looked up from reference TRBV5-1 and TRBJ1-1, is KAGVTQTPRYLIKTRGQQVTLSCSPISGHRSVSWYQQTPGQGLQFLFEYFSETQRNKGNFPGRFSGRQFSNSRSEMNVSTLELGDSALYLCASSLEGRGIEEAFFGQGTRLTVV.